The 12 T cell receptor beta chains in this list originate from one sample, sequenced in a study of blood T cell repertoires in COVID-19. The assay was immunoSEQ multiplex PCR, and TCRdb's table has in-frame clones only and misses some. The sample holds about 150,000 clones, more than 75% seen once. Sequencing used PBMCs or T cells enriched from blood (not recorded which). These receptors came from a young woman with acute COVID-19.

The rearrangement joins TRBV28 to TRBJ2-7, with 8 positions matching TRBD2. Trimming cost V 5 bases and J 5 bases; bases outside gene matches: 11. Germline CDR1 reads MDHEN; CDR2 reads SYDVKM. CDR3 length: 15 amino acids. CDR3 sequence reads: CASSVPGGGGHEQYF. The DNA for the CDR3 is TGTGCCAGCAGTGTCCCCGGGGGGGGTGGCCACGAGCAGTACTTC.

The rearrangement joins TRBV12-3 or TRBV12-4 to TRBJ2-5; D is perhaps TRBD2 (5 bases). This CDR3 comprises 13 residues. V was pared by 1 base and J by 7 bases, with 10 bases between. The CDR3 sequence: CASSLVERVTQYF. The CDR3 nucleotides read TGTGCCAGCAGTTTAGTGGAGAGGGTGACCCAGTACTTC.

The chain recombines TRBV28 with TRBJ1-1; 7 bases fit TRBD1. Trimming took 5 bases from V and 1 from J; bases not matched to a gene: 13. This CDR3 is 17 amino acids long. Germline assignment: CDR1 MDHEN and CDR2 SYDVKM. CDR3 sequence: CASSTGVQHGRNTEAFF. The CDR3 nucleotides read TGTGCCAGCAGTACAGGGGTTCAGCATGGCAGGAACACTGAAGCTTTCTTT.

The chain employs TRBV28 and TRBJ1-6; no clear D gene. The CDR3 is 14 amino acids. CDR1 and CDR2 from the germline V gene are MDHEN and SYDVKM. The germline V and J ends were trimmed by 8 bases and 9 bases, with 17 bases remaining between them. The CDR3 reads CASVEAVGSSPLHF. The CDR3 coding sequence is TGTGCCAGCGTAGAGGCAGTCGGATCTTCACCCCTCCACTTT.

DNA for the CDR3: TGTGCCAGCGCTGAGGGGGCCCGAACCTACGAGCAGTACTTC. Protein product: CASAEGARTYEQYF. The genes are TRBV7-9 and TRBJ2-7; 7 bases align to TRBD1. The junction had 9 bases not matched to a gene; V was cut back by 8 bases and J by 2 bases. CDR1 and CDR2 (germline): SEHNR, FQNEAQ (reference sequence). The CDR3 loop spans 14 amino acids.

The V and J genes are TRBV4-1 and TRBJ2-6; 9 bases are a match to TRBD1. Germline V gives CDR1 MGHRA, CDR2 YSYEKL. The CDR3 consists of 20 residues. With 4 bases clipped from V and 2 bases from J, the junction kept 15 bases outside the gene matches. The CDR3 DNA follows: TGCGCCAGCAGCCCCGTCCTCCTCGGACAGGGGAGCACTGGGGCCAACGTCCTGACTTTC. Translation: CASSPVLLGQGSTGANVLTF.

This clone came up once. This chain connects TRBV28 to TRBJ1-2, with a weak D call TRBD1 (6 bases). This CDR3 region has 16 residues. The germline V and J ends were trimmed by 1 base and 8 bases, with 20 bases remaining between them. CDR1 is MDHEN and CDR2 is SYDVKM in the germline V gene. Here the CDR3 reads CASSLFIWDNNPGYTF. The CDR3 DNA reads TGTGCCAGCAGTTTATTTATCTGGGACAACAATCCAGGCTACACCTTC.

The gene calls are TRBV28 and TRBJ2-3, with TRBD1 as a possible D gene (5 bases). The CDR3 sequence is 14 residues long. Per the germline V gene, CDR1 is MDHEN and CDR2 is SYDVKM. Trimming took 6 bases from V and 5 from J, leaving 15 bases between them. The CDR3 protein is CASRPPAQGDTQYF. The CDR3 DNA sequence: TGTGCCAGCAGGCCTCCCGCCCAGGGAGATACGCAGTATTTT.

The chain recombines TRBV28 with TRBJ2-6; possibly TRBD1 for D (6 bases). This CDR3 comprises 14 residues. Trimming removed 6 bases at V and 4 bases at J, with 10 bases between. The germline CDR1 and CDR2 sequences are MDHEN and SYDVKM. CDR3 coding DNA: TGTGCCAGCAGCTACAGGGCCGGGGCCAACGTCCTGACTTTC. Residues: CASSYRAGANVLTF.

The V gene is TRBV7-9, the J gene TRBJ2-5; TRBD1 agrees at 10 bases. With V trimmed by 4 bases and J by 0 bases, 11 bases remained unmatched. Germline V lookup: CDR1 SEHNR, CDR2 FQNEAQ (reference sequence). The CDR3 covers 18 residues. The CDR3 reads CASSSDRGQDPYQETQYF. The CDR3 DNA follows: TGTGCCAGCAGCTCAGACAGGGGGCAAGATCCGTACCAAGAGACCCAGTACTTC.

The J gene is TRBJ2-1, the V gene TRBV7-2, with 7 bases matching TRBD2. This CDR3 has 14 amino acids. CDR1 is SGHTA, CDR2 FQGNSA, per germline. The V segment lost 3 bases and the J segment 6 bases; nucleotides outside the gene matches: 5. The CDR3 DNA reads TGTGCCAGCAGCTTGGGGGACTACTCCAATGAGCAGTTCTTC. Its translation: CASSLGDYSNEQFF.

The J gene is TRBJ1-2, the V gene TRBV20-1, with TRBD1 matching over 7 bases. This CDR3 contains 13 residues. The junction had 3 bases not matched to a gene; V was cut back by 3 bases and J by 2 bases. Germline loops: CDR1 DFQATT, CDR2 SNEGSKA (reference sequence). CDR3 DNA: TGCAGTGCTAGTGCAGGGGGGAACTATGGCTACACCTTC. This encodes CSASAGGNYGYTF.